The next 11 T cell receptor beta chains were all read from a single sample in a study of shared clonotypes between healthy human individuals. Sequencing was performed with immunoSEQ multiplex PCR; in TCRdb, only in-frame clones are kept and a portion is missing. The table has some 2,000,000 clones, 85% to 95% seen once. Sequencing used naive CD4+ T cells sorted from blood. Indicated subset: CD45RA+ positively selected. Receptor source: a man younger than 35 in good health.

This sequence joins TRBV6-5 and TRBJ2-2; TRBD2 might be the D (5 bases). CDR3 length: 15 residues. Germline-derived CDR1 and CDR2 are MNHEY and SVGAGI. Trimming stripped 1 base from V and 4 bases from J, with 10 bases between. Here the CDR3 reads CASSYLVGATGELFF. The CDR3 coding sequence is TGTGCCAGCAGTTACTTAGTGGGAGCCACCGGGGAGCTGTTTTTT.

The chain's CDR3 is CASSQDNWGLAGEASEQFF. In DNA, the CDR3 is TGCGCCAGCAGCCAAGATAATTGGGGACTAGCGGGAGAAGCCAGTGAGCAGTTCTTC. The genes are TRBV4-3 and TRBJ2-1, with TRBD2 matching over 14 bases. The trim removed 0 bases at V and 9 bases at J, leaving 13 bases unmatched. This CDR3 comprises 19 residues. Germline V CDR1 and CDR2: LGHNA, YSLEER.

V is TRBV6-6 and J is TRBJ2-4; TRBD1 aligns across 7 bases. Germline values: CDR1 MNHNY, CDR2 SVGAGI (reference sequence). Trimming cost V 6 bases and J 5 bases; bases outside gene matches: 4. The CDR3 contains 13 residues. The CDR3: CASSSGQENIQYF. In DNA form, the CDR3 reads TGTGCCAGCAGCAGCGGACAGGAAAACATTCAGTACTTC.

The CDR3 DNA reads as TGTGCCAGCAGTCTAGGGGACAGGGGCATCTATGGCTACACCTTC. This sequence encodes CASSLGDRGIYGYTF. This rearrangement joins TRBV6-6 to TRBJ1-2, with 10 bases fitting TRBD1. Germline trimming cut 5 bases from V and 4 bases from J; bases unmatched to any gene: 7. CDR1 MNHNY and CDR2 SVGAGI come from the germline V gene (reference sequence). The length of the CDR3 is 15 residues.

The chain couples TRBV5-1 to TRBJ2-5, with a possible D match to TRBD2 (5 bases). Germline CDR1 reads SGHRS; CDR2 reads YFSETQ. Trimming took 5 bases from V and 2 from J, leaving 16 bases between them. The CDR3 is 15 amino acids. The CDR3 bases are TGCGCCAGCAGTTCGAACCAACCGGGGCAAGAGACCCAGTACTTC. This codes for CASSSNQPGQETQYF.

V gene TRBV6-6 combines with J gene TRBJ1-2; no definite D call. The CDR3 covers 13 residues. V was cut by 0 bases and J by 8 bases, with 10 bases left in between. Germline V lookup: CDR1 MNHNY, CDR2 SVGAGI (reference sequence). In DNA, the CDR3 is TGTGCCAGCAGTTACTCGATTTCTGCGGGCTACACCTTC. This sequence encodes CASSYSISAGYTF.

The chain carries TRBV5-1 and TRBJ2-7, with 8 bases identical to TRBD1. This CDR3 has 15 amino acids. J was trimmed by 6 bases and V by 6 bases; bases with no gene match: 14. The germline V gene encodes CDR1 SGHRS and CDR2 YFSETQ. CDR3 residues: CASKEFPQGGSEQYF. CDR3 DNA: TGCGCCAGCAAGGAGTTCCCACAGGGGGGCAGCGAGCAGTACTTC.

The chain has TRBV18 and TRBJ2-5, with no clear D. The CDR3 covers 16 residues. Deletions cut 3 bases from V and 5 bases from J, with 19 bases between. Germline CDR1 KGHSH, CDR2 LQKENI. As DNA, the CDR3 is TGTGCCAGCTCACCGTTAATGGGCTCCCCAATGGAGACCCAGTACTTC. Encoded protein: CASSPLMGSPMETQYF.

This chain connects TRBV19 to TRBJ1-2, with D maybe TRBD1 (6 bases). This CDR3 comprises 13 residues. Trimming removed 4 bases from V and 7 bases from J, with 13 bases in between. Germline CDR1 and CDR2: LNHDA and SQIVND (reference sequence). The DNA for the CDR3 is TGTGCCAGTAGTAGATCACAGGGAAGTGGCTACACCTTC. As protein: CASSRSQGSGYTF.

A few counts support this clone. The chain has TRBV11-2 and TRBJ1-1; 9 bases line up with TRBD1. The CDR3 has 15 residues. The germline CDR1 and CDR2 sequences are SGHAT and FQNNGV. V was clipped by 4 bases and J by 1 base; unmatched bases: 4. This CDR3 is CASSWRTGENTEAFF. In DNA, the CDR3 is TGTGCCAGCAGCTGGAGGACAGGGGAGAACACTGAAGCTTTCTTT.

CDR3 nucleotide sequence: TGCGCCAGCAGTGAGGGGGTCACCGGGGAGCTGTTTTTT. Translation gives CASSEGVTGELFF. The chain couples TRBV10-2 to TRBJ2-2; D gene ambiguous. Trimming took 2 bases from V and 4 from J, leaving 5 bases between them. Germline-derived CDR1 and CDR2 are WSHSY and SAAADI. The CDR3 has 13 amino acids.